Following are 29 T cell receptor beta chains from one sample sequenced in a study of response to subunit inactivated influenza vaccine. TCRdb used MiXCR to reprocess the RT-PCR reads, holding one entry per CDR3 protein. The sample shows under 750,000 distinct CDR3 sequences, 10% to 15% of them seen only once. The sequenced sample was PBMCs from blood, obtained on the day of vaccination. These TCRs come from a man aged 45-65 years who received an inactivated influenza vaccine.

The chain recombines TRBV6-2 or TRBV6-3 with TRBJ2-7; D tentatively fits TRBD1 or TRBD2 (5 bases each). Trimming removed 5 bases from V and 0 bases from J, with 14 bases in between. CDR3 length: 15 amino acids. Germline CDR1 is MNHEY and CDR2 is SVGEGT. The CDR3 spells CASSDPGPNSYEQYF. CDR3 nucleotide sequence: TGTGCCAGCAGTGACCCGGGACCCAACTCCTACGAGCAGTACTTC.

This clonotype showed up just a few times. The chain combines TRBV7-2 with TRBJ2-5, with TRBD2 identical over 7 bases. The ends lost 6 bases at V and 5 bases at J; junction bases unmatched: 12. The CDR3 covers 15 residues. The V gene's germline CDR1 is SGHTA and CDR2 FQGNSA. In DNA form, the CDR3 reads TGTGCCAGCAGTAGGAGCGGGGCAACTTTCGAGACCCAGTACTTC. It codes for CASSRSGATFETQYF.

The CDR3 DNA sequence: TGTGCCAGCAGTAGACTAGCGGGAAGCCCCCCCTACAATGAGCAGTTCTTC. Its translation is CASSRLAGSPPYNEQFF. This chain uses TRBV27 with TRBJ2-1; 11 positions agree with TRBD2. The CDR3 contains 17 residues. V lost 5 bases, J lost 2 bases, and 8 bases stayed unmatched. The germline gives CDR1 MNHEY, CDR2 SMNVEV (reference sequence).

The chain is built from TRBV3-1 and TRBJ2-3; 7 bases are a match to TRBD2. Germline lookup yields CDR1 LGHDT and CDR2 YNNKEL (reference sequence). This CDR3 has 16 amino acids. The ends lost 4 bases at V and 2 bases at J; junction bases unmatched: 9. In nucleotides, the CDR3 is TGTGCCAGCAGCCCTTTCCCAGCGGGGAACACAGATACGCAGTATTTT. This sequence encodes CASSPFPAGNTDTQYF.

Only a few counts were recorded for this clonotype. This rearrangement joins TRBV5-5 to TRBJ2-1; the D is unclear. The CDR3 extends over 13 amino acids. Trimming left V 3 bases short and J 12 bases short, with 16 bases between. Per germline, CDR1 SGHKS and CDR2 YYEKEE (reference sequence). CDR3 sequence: CASSSDLLGSQFF. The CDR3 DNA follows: TGTGCCAGCAGCTCCGACCTTTTAGGCTCGCAGTTCTTC.

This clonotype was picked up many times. The CDR3 loop is CAISRDRGPGYTF. The CDR3 region has the DNA TGTGCCATCAGCAGGGACAGGGGGCCTGGCTACACCTTC. The V gene is TRBV10-3, the J gene TRBJ1-2; 12 positions match TRBD1. Per the germline V gene, CDR1 is ENHRY and CDR2 is SYGVKD. The CDR3 runs to 13 residues. V was pared by 6 bases and J by 7 bases, with 3 bases of the junction left unmatched.

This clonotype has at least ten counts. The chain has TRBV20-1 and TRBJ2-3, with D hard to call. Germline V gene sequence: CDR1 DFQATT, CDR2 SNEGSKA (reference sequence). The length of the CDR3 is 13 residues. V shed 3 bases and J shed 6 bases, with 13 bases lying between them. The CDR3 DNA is TGCAGTGCTAGCCCCGTAGCCAGGGATACGCAGTATTTT. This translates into CSASPVARDTQYF.

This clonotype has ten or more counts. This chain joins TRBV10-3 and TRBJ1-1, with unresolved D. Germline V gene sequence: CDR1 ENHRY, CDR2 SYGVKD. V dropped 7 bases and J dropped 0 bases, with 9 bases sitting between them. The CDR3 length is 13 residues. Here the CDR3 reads CAIKASMNTEAFF. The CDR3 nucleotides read TGTGCCATCAAGGCGTCCATGAACACTGAAGCTTTCTTT.

The CDR3 sequence: CSARGDPGDEKLFF. CDR3 in DNA: TGCAGTGCTAGGGGGGACCCGGGTGATGAAAAACTGTTTTTT. The chain employs TRBV20-1 and TRBJ1-4, with D tentatively TRBD1 (5 bases). This CDR3 is built from 14 residues. V gave up 3 bases and J gave up 6 bases, with 14 bases separating them. Germline V gives CDR1 DFQATT, CDR2 SNEGSKA (reference sequence).

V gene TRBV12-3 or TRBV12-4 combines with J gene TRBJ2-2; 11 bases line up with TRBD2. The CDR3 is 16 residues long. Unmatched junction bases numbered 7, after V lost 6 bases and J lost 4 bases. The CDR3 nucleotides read TGTGCCAGCAGGCCTACCGGGACTAGCGGCACCGGGGAGCTGTTTTTT. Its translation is CASRPTGTSGTGELFF.

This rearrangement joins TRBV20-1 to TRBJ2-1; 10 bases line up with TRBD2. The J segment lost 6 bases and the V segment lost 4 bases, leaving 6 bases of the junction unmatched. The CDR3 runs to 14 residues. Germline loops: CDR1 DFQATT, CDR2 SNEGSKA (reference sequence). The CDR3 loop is CSATSGRAGNEQFF. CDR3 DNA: TGCAGTGCTACCAGCGGGAGGGCCGGCAATGAGCAGTTCTTC.

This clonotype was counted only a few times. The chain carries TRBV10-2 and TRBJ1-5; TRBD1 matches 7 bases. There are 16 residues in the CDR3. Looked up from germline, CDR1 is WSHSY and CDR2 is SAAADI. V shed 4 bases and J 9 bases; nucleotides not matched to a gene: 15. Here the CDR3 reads CASSVGQQSSSWPQHF. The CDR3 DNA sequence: TGCGCCAGCAGTGTGGGACAGCAGTCTTCTAGTTGGCCCCAGCATTTT.

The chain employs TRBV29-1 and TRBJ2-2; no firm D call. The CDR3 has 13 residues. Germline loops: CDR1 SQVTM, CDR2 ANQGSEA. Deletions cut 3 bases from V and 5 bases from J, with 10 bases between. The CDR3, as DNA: TGCAGCGTTGATGTGGGTGGTACCGGGGAGCTGTTTTTT. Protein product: CSVDVGGTGELFF.

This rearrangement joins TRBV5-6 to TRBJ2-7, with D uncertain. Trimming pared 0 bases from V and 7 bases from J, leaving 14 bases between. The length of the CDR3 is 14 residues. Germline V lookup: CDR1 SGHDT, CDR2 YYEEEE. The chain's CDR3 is CASSLVNSVREQYF. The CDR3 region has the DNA TGTGCCAGCAGCTTGGTGAACAGTGTTAGAGAGCAGTACTTC.

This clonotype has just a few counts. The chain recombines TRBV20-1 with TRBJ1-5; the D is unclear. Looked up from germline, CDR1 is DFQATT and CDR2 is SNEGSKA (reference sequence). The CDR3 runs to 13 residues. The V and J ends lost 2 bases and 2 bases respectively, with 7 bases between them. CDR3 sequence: CSARPDGNQPQHF. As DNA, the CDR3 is TGCAGTGCTAGACCGGACGGCAATCAGCCCCAGCATTTT.

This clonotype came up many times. CDR3 nucleotide sequence: TGCGCCAGCAGCCCTAACTATAACACTGAAGCTTTCTTT. Protein: CASSPNYNTEAFF. This sequence joins TRBV5-1 and TRBJ1-1; D gene ambiguous. The CDR3 spans 13 residues. Germline V gives CDR1 SGHRS, CDR2 YFSETQ. Trimming stripped 4 bases from V and 2 bases from J, with 9 bases between.

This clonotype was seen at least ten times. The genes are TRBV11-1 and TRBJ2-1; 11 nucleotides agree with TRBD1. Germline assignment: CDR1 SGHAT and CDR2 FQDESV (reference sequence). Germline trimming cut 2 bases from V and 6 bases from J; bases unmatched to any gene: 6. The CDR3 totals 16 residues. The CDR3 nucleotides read TGTGCCAGCAGCTTACGTCTTGGACAGGGGGCCAATGAGCAGTTCTTC. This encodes CASSLRLGQGANEQFF.

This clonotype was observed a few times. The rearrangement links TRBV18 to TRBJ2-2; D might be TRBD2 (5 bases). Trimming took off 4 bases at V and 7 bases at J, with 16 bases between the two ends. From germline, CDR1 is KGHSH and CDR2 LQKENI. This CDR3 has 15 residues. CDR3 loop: CASSRGMRIGGELFF. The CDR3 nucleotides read TGTGCCAGCTCACGAGGGATGCGGATCGGCGGGGAGCTGTTTTTT.

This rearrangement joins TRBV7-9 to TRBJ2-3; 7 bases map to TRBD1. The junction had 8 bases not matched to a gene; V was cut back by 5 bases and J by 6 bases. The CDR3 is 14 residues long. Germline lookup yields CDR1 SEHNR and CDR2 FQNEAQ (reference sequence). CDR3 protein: CASSPRQGWDTQYF. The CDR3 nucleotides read TGTGCCAGCAGCCCCAGACAGGGATGGGATACGCAGTATTTT.

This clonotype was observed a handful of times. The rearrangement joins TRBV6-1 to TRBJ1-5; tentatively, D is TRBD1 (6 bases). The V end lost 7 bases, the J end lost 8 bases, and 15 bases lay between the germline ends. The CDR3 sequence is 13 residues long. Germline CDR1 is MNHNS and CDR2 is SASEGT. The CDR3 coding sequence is TGTGCCAGCACCGCAAATAGGGGGGAGCCCCAGCATTTT. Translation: CASTANRGEPQHF.

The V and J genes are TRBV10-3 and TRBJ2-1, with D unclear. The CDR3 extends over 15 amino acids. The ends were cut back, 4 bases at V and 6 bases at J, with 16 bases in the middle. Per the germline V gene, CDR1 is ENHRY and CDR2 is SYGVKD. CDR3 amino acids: CAISGVSSWGNEQFF. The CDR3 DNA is TGTGCCATCAGTGGAGTTAGTTCCTGGGGCAATGAGCAGTTCTTC.

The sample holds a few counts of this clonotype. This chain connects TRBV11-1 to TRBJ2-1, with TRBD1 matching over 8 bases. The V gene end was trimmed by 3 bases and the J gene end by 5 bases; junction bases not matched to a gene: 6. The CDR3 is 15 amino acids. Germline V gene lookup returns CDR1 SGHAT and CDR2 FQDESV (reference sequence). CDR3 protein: CASSFFAQGDNEQFF. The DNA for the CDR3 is TGTGCCAGCAGCTTTTTCGCACAGGGGGACAATGAGCAGTTCTTC.

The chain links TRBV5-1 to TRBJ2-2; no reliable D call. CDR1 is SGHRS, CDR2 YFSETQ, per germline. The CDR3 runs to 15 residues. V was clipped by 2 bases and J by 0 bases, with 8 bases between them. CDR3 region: CASSLENPNTGELFF. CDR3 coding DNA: TGCGCCAGCAGCTTAGAAAATCCGAACACCGGGGAGCTGTTTTTT.

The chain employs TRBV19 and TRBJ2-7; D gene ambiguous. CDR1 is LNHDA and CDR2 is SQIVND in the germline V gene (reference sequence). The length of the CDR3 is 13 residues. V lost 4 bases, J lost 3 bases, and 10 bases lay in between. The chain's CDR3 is CASSKQKYYEQYF. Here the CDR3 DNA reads TGTGCCAGTAGTAAACAAAAGTACTACGAGCAGTACTTC.

CDR3 region: CSGVNPLSTDTQYF. In DNA form, the CDR3 reads TGCAGTGGCGTGAACCCCCTTAGCACAGATACGCAGTATTTT. The J gene is TRBJ2-3, the V gene TRBV20-1; D gene uncertain. The V end lost 7 bases, the J end lost 0 bases, and 14 bases lay between the germline ends. Per germline, CDR1 DFQATT and CDR2 SNEGSKA (reference sequence). This CDR3 contains 14 residues.

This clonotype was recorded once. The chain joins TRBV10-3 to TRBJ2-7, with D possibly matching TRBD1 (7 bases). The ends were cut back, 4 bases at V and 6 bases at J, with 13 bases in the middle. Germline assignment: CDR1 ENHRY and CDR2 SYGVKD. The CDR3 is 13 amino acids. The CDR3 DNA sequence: TGTGCCATCAGTGCAGGGGGGCCCTTCGAGCAGTACTTC. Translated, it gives CAISAGGPFEQYF.

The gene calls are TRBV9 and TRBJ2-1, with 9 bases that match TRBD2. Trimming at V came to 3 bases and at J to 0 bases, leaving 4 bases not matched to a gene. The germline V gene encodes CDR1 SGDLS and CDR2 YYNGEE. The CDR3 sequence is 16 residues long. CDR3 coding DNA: TGTGCCAGCAGCGCCCGTAGCGGGAGCTCCTACAATGAGCAGTTCTTC. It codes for CASSARSGSSYNEQFF.

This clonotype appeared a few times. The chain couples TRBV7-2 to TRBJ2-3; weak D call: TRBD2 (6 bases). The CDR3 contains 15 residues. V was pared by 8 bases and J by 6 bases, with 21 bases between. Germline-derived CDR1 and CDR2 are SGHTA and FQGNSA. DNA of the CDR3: TGTGCCAGCCGACGACGCGGGAACTTCTCGGATACGCAGTATTTT. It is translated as CASRRRGNFSDTQYF.

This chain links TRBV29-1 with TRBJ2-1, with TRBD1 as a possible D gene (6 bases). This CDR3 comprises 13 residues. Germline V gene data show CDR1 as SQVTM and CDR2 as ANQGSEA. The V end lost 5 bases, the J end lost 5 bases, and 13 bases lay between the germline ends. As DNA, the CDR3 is TGCAGCGTTCGAACAGGGTGTAACAATGAGCAGTTCTTC. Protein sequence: CSVRTGCNNEQFF.